This is a list of T cell receptor beta chains from one sample in a study of CD8 T cells in Susac syndrome. TCRdb analysed the immunoSEQ multiplex PCR reads with MiXCR anew, one entry per CDR3 protein. The sample lists about 250,000 distinct CDR3 sequences; over 85% were seen once. Sequenced sample: CD4+ T cells from PBMCs. These receptors came from a human donor with multiple sclerosis. The CDR3 runs from the conserved cysteine through the conserved F or W. The D gene is left open where the match is weak. Size is stated for part of the rows, as once, few or many counts, or as a class when the clone is expanded.

D	length	V	J	size	CDR3	DNA
-	12	TRBV29-1	TRBJ1-1	-	CSVRGGLTEAFF	TGCAGCGTTAGGGGGGGGCTCACTGAAGCTTTCTTT
TRBD1	19	TRBV27	TRBJ2-6	-	CASSSTGGALIPGANVLTF	TGTGCCAGCAGTTCGACAGGGGGCGCTTTAATCCCTGGGGCCAACGTCCTGACTTTC
TRBD1	18	TRBV24-1	TRBJ2-4	-	CATSDHGTGALAKNIQYF	TGTGCCACCAGTGACCACGGGACAGGAGCCTTAGCCAAAAACATTCAGTACTTC
-	15	TRBV29-1	TRBJ2-2	-	CSVRPWGSSPGELFF	TGCAGCGTTCGACCGTGGGGATCCTCCCCCGGGGAGCTGTTTTTT
TRBD2	17	TRBV12-3/TRBV12-4	TRBJ2-5	once	CASSLGSTSGGVETQYF	TGTGCCAGCAGTTTGGGCTCGACTAGCGGGGGGGTAGAGACCCAGTACTTC
-	15	TRBV4-1	TRBJ1-5	-	CASSQIGLGNQPQHF	TGCGCCAGCAGCCAAATCGGATTGGGTAATCAGCCCCAGCATTTT
-	18	TRBV12-3/TRBV12-4	TRBJ2-2	-	CASSLIFLAAANTGELFF	TGTGCCAGCAGTTTAATTTTTTTAGCGGCTGCGAACACCGGGGAGCTGTTTTTT
-	11	TRBV6-6	TRBJ2-5	few	CASSIQETQYF	TGTGCCAGCAGTATACAAGAGACCCAGTACTTC
TRBD2	15	TRBV30	TRBJ2-3	once	CAWKASSGSPDTQYF	TGTGCCTGGAAGGCGTCTAGCGGGAGTCCAGATACGCAGTATTTT
-	20	TRBV14	TRBJ2-1	-	CASSQEPLPRGVFFYNEQFF	TGTGCCAGCAGCCAAGAGCCCCTCCCGCGCGGCGTTTTCTTTTACAATGAGCAGTTCTTC
TRBD2	13	TRBV6-4	TRBJ2-1	-	CASSAASGDEQFF	TGTGCCAGCAGTGCCGCTAGCGGTGACGAGCAGTTCTTC
TRBD1	14	TRBV28	TRBJ2-5	-	CASSITGVLETQYF	TGTGCCAGCAGCATCACAGGGGTTCTAGAGACCCAGTACTTC
-	14	TRBV5-1	TRBJ2-1	-	CASSRGDRYNEQFF	TGCGCCAGCAGCCGGGGGGACAGGTACAATGAGCAGTTCTTC
-	14	TRBV6-5	TRBJ2-7	-	CASTDPKAPYEQYF	TGTGCCAGCACCGACCCAAAAGCACCCTACGAGCAGTACTTC
-	11	TRBV3-1	TRBJ2-4	-	CASSGRTAQYF	TGTGCCAGCAGCGGAAGAACGGCTCAGTACTTC
-	15	TRBV28	TRBJ1-2	-	CASSLSGQGDGGYTF	TGTGCCAGCAGTTTAAGCGGGCAGGGAGACGGAGGCTACACCTTC
-	16	TRBV4-1	TRBJ1-3	-	CASSHPGVKFGNTIYF	TGCGCCAGCAGCCACCCCGGGGTTAAGTTCGGAAACACCATATATTTT